The next 10 T cell receptor beta chains were all read from a single sample in a study of cytomegalovirus exposure and HLA in healthy donors. It was with 60 Vbeta and 13 Jbeta primers that the PCR ran. TCRdb's table, derived via immunoSEQ multiplex PCR, lists solely in-frame clones and lacks some. Of under 100,000 clones in the sample, roughly 73% were seen once. Sequencing was performed on PBMCs. The receptors come from a boy aged 10-17 years in good health and CMV-seronegative.

This clone is a singleton in its sample. This chain joins TRBV28 and TRBJ2-5; the match to TRBD1 covers 8 bases. This CDR3 comprises 14 residues. V lost 6 bases, J lost 5 bases, and 8 bases stayed unmatched. The V gene's germline CDR1 is MDHEN and CDR2 SYDVKM. CDR3 in amino acids: CASRNAGGAETQYF. The CDR3 region has the DNA TGTGCCAGCAGGAACGCAGGGGGCGCGGAGACCCAGTACTTC.

J is TRBJ1-5 and V is TRBV7-2; 8 bases align to TRBD1. V shed 5 bases and J 6 bases; nucleotides not matched to a gene: 12. The CDR3 runs to 16 residues. Germline CDR1 SGHTA, CDR2 FQGNSA. The CDR3 DNA sequence: TGTGCCAGCAGCGATGATCGACAGGGGCGAGGTCAGCCCCAGCATTTT. Translated, it gives CASSDDRQGRGQPQHF.

The chain combines TRBV25-1 with TRBJ1-2; TRBD1 aligns across 10 bases. The CDR3 loop spans 12 amino acids. V lost 10 bases and J lost 6; bases outside the gene matches: 5. Germline V gene data show CDR1 as MGHDK and CDR2 as SYGVNS. CDR3 amino acids: CAKSTGGDGYTF. CDR3 DNA: TGTGCCAAGTCGACAGGGGGCGATGGCTACACCTTC.

This clone was detected once. The chain is built from TRBV27 and TRBJ2-5; 8 bases fit TRBD2. Germline V gene data show CDR1 as MNHEY and CDR2 as SMNVEV (reference sequence). With 6 bases clipped from V and 5 bases from J, the junction kept 5 bases outside the gene matches. The CDR3 sequence is 13 residues long. The CDR3 nucleotides read TGTGCCAGCAGAAAACGACTAGCGGAGACCCAGTACTTC. Translation gives CASRKRLAETQYF.

This sequence joins TRBV7-9 and TRBJ1-3; TRBD1 matches at 8 bases. The ends lost 6 bases at V and 2 bases at J; junction bases unmatched: 3. Germline lookup yields CDR1 SEHNR and CDR2 FQNEAQ (reference sequence). The CDR3 is 14 residues long. The DNA of the CDR3 is TGTGCCAGCAGGGGACAGGATGCTGGAAACACCATATATTTT. Residues: CASRGQDAGNTIYF.

This clone occurred once. The chain links TRBV14 to TRBJ2-1; D unresolved. V was shortened by 0 bases and J by 10 bases, with 13 bases between the two germline ends. The CDR3 has 14 residues. Germline CDR1 reads SGHDN; CDR2 reads FVKESK. The CDR3 reads CASSQDLGLKEQFF. The CDR3, as DNA: TGTGCCAGCAGCCAAGATCTAGGTTTGAAGGAGCAGTTCTTC.

This rearrangement joins TRBV23-1 to TRBJ1-5, with D possibly matching TRBD1 (5 bases). TRBV23-1 is an ORF; its function is uncertain. The CDR3 loop spans 15 amino acids. V dropped 2 bases and J dropped 4 bases, with 12 bases sitting between them. The CDR3 is CASSQMRQSNQPQHF. CDR3 DNA sequence: TGCGCCAGCAGTCAAATGAGACAGAGTAATCAGCCCCAGCATTTT.

This chain's CDR3 is CASSLVQGMDIQYF. In nucleotides, the CDR3 is TGTGCCAGCAGCTTAGTACAGGGTATGGACATTCAGTACTTC. This chain joins TRBV7-9 and TRBJ2-4; D is perhaps TRBD1 (6 bases). The CDR3 loop spans 14 amino acids. Germline V gene sequence: CDR1 SEHNR, CDR2 FQNEAQ (reference sequence). Trimming stripped 1 base from V and 8 bases from J, with 12 bases between.

CDR3 nucleotide sequence: TGTGCCAGCAGCCTAGACAGCAATGAGCAGTTCTTC. This codes for CASSLDSNEQFF. The genes are TRBV5-4 and TRBJ2-1, with D possibly being TRBD1 (5 bases). Germline lookup yields CDR1 SGHNT and CDR2 YYREEE (reference sequence). The CDR3 extends over 12 amino acids. V dropped 4 bases and J dropped 6 bases, with 8 bases sitting between them.

This clone was recorded once. The rearrangement uses TRBV7-9 and TRBJ2-7; tentatively, D is TRBD2 (5 bases). With 5 bases removed from V and 3 bases from J, the gap between germline ends came to 11 bases. Germline lookup yields CDR1 SEHNR and CDR2 FQNEAQ (reference sequence). The CDR3 extends over 13 amino acids. CDR3 region: CASSPRGFYEQYF. The CDR3 DNA reads TGTGCCAGCAGCCCCAGAGGGTTCTACGAGCAGTACTTC. Supplemented by reference TRBV7-9 and TRBJ2-7, the full variable domain reads DTGVSQNPRHKITKRGQNVTFRCDPISEHNRLYWYRQTLGQGPEFLTYFQNEAQLEKSRLLSDRFSAERPKGSFSTLEIQRTEQGDSAMYLCASSPRGFYEQYFGPGTRLTVT.